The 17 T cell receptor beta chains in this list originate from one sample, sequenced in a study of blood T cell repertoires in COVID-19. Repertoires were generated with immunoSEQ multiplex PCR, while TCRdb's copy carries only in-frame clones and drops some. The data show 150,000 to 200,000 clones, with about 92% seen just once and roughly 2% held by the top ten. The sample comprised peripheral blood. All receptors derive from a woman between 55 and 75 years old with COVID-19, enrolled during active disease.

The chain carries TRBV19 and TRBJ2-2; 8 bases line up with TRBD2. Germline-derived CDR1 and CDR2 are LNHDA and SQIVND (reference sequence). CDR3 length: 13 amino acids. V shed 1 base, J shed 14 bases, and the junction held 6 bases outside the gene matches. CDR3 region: CASSIGTSPILFF. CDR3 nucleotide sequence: TGTGCCAGTAGTATAGGGACTAGCCCAATTCTGTTTTTT.

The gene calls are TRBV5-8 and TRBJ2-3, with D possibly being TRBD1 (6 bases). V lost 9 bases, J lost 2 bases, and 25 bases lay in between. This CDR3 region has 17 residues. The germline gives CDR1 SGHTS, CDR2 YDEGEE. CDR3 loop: CATTLGRGDLITDTQYF. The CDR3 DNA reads TGTGCCACCACCTTGGGCAGGGGCGACTTGATCACAGATACGCAGTATTTT.

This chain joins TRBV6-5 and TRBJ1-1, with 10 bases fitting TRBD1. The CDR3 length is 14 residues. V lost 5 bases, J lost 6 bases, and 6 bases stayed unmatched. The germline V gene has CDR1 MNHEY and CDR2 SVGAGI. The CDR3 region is CASSRDRGWPEAFF. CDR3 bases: TGTGCCAGCAGTCGGGACAGGGGATGGCCTGAAGCTTTCTTT.

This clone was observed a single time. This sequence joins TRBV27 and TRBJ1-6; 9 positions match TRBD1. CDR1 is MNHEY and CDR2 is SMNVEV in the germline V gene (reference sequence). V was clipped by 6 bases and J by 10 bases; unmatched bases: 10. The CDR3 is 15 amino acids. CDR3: CASSHTDRGDSPLHF. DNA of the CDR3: TGTGCCAGCAGCCACACGGACAGGGGTGACTCACCCCTCCACTTT.

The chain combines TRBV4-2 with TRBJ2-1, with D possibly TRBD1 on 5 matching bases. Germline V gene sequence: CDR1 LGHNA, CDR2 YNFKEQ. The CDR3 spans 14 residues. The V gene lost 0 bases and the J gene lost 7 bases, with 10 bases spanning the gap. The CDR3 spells CASSQERQGNEQFF. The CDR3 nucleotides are TGTGCCAGCAGCCAAGAGCGGCAGGGTAATGAGCAGTTCTTC.

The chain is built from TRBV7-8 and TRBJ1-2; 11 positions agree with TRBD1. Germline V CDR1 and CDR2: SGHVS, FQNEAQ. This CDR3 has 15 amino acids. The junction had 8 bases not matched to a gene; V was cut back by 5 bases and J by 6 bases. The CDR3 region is CASSPDRGRIHGYTF. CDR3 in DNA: TGTGCCAGCAGCCCGGACAGGGGGCGCATTCATGGCTACACCTTC.

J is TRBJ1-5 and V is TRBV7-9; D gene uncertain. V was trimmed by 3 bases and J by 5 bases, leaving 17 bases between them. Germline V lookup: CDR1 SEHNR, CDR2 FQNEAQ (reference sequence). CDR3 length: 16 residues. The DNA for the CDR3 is TGTGCCAGCAGCTTGTCGACGGCGGGATCGTATCAGCCCCAGCATTTT. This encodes CASSLSTAGSYQPQHF.

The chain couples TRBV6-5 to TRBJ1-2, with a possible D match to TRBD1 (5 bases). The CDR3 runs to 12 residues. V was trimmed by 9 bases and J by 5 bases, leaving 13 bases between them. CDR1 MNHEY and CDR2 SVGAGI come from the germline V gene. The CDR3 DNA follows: TGTGCCAGTAACCCCGGGGGGTATGGCTACACCTTC. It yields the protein CASNPGGYGYTF.

The CDR3 is CASSLGGGTGNTIYF. The CDR3 bases are TGTGCCAGCAGCTTAGGAGGGGGCACTGGAAACACCATATATTTT. This chain joins TRBV7-9 and TRBJ1-3; 7 bases fit TRBD1. V lost 1 base and J lost 2; bases outside the gene matches: 2. The CDR3 is 15 amino acids. Germline CDR1 reads SEHNR; CDR2 reads FQNEAQ (reference sequence).

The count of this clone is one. The CDR3 loop is CASSLARAKNTEAFF. DNA of the CDR3: TGTGCCAGCAGCTTAGCGCGGGCCAAGAACACTGAAGCTTTCTTT. The chain recombines TRBV7-8 with TRBJ1-1; D remains ambiguous. This CDR3 has 15 amino acids. In germline, CDR1 is SGHVS, CDR2 FQNEAQ. The V end was cut by 0 bases, the J end by 1 base, with 9 bases between.

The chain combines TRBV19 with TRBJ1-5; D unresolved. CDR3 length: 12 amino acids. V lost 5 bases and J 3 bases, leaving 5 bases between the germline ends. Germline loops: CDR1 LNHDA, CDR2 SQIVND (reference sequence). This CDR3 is CASSGPNQPQHF. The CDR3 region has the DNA TGTGCCAGTAGTGGCCCCAATCAGCCCCAGCATTTT. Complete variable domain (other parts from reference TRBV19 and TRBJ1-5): DGGITQSPKYLFRKEGQNVTLSCEQNLNHDAMYWYRQDPGQGLRLIYYSQIVNDFQKGDIAEGYSVSREKKESFPLTVTSAQKNPTAFYLCASSGPNQPQHFGDGTRLSIL.

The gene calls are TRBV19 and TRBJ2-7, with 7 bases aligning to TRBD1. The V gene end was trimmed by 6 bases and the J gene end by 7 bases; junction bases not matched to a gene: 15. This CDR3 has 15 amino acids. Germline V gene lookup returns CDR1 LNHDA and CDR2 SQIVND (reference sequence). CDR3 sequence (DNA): TGTGCCAGTAGGACCAAGAACAGGGGCCATGGGGAGCAGTACTTC. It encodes CASRTKNRGHGEQYF.

The CDR3, as DNA: TGTGCCAGCAGTTTATGGGGCAGCTTGAGTAGCTCTGGGGCCAACGTCCTGACTTTC. Its protein is CASSLWGSLSSSGANVLTF. This sequence joins TRBV27 and TRBJ2-6; TRBD1 is a possible D gene (5 bases). The ends were cut back, 1 base at V and 0 bases at J, with 16 bases in the middle. The CDR3 contains 19 residues. Germline V lookup: CDR1 MNHEY, CDR2 SMNVEV (reference sequence).

The CDR3 DNA reads TGTGCCAGCAAACAAAGAATGGACAGTTTTACAGATACGCAGTATTTT. Its translation: CASKQRMDSFTDTQYF. The chain joins TRBV2 to TRBJ2-3; D may be TRBD1 (6 bases). Germline CDR1 reads SNHLY; CDR2 reads FYNNEI. Trimming took off 7 bases at V and 3 bases at J, with 20 bases between the two ends. The CDR3 is 16 amino acids. The full variable domain, its missing parts supplied by reference TRBV2 and TRBJ2-3, is EPEVTQTPSHQVTQMGQEVILRCVPISNHLYFYWYRQILGQKVEFLVSFYNNEISEKSEIFDDQFSVERPDGSNFTLKIRSTKLEDSAMYFCASKQRMDSFTDTQYFGPGTRLTVL.

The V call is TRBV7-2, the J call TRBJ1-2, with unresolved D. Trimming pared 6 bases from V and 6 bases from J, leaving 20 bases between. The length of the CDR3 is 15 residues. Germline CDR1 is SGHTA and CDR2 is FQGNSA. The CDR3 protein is CASSSNGWFRDGYTF. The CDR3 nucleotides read TGTGCCAGCAGTTCTAACGGGTGGTTTCGGGATGGCTACACCTTC.

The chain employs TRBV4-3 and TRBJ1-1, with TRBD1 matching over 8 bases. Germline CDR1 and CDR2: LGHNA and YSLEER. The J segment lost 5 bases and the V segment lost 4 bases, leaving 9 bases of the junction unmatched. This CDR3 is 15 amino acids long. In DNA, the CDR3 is TGCGCCAGCAGCCTCTGGACAGGGATGAGGACTGAAGCTTTCTTT. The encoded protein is CASSLWTGMRTEAFF.

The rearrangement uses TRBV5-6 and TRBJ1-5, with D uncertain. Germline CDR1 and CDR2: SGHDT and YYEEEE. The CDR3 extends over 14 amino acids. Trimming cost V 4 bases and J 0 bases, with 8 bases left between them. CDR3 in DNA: TGTGCCAGCAGCCGGGGTTATAGCAATCAGCCCCAGCATTTT. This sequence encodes CASSRGYSNQPQHF.